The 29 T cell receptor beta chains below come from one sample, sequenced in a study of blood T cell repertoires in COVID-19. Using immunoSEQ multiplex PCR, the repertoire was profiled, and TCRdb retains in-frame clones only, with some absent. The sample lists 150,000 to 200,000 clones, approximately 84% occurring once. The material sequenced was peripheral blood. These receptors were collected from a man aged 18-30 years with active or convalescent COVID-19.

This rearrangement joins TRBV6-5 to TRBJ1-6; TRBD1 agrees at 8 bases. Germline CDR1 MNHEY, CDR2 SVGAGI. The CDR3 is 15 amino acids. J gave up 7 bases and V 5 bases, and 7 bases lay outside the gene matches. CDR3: CASSPPTGANSPLHF. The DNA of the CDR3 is TGTGCCAGCAGTCCCCCGACAGGGGCGAATTCACCCCTCCACTTT.

The CDR3 is CASSPGGSSYNEQFF. CDR3 sequence (DNA): TGTGCCAGCAGCCCCGGGGGGAGCTCCTACAATGAGCAGTTCTTC. This chain connects TRBV9 to TRBJ2-1; 7 bases align to TRBD2. CDR3 length equals 15 residues. Germline CDR1 reads SGDLS; CDR2 reads YYNGEE. J lost 0 bases, V lost 4 bases, and 4 bases had no gene match.

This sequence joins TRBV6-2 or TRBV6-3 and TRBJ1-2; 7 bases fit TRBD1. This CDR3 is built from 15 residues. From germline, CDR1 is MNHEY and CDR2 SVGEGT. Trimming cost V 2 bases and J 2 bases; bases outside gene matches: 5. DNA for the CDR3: TGTGCCAGCAGTTACAGACAGGGTCCAAACTATGGCTACACCTTC. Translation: CASSYRQGPNYGYTF.

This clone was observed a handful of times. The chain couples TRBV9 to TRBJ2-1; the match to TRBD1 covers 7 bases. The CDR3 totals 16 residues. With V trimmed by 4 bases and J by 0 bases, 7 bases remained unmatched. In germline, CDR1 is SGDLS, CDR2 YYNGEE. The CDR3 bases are TGTGCCAGCAGCACTTCAGGGGGTTACTCCTACAATGAGCAGTTCTTC. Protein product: CASSTSGGYSYNEQFF. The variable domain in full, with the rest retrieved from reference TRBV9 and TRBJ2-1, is DSGVTQTPKHLITATGQRVTLRCSPRSGDLSVYWYQQSLDQGLQFLIQYYNGEERAKGNILERFSAQQFPDLHSELNLSSLELGDSALYFCASSTSGGYSYNEQFFGPGTRLTVL.

DNA of the CDR3: TGTGCCAGCAGCTTGGAGGGGGGGTCCAATGAGCAGTTCTTC. This gives the protein CASSLEGGSNEQFF. The chain joins TRBV5-4 to TRBJ2-1; D is possibly TRBD2 (7 bases). CDR1 SGHNT and CDR2 YYREEE come from the germline V gene (reference sequence). The CDR3 has 14 amino acids. Trimming stripped 0 bases from V and 6 bases from J, with 10 bases between.

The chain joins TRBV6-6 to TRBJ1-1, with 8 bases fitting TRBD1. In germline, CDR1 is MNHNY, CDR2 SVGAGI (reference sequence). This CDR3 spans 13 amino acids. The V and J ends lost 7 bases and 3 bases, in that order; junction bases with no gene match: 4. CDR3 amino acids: CASTSDRDTEAFF. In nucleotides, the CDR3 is TGTGCCAGCACATCGGACAGGGACACTGAAGCTTTCTTT.

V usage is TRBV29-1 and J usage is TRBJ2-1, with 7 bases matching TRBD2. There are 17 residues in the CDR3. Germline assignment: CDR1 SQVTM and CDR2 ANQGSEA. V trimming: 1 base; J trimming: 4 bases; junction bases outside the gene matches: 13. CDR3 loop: CSVEGTAGTSIYNEQFF. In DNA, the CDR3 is TGCAGCGTTGAAGGCACAGCGGGGACGTCAATATACAATGAGCAGTTCTTC.

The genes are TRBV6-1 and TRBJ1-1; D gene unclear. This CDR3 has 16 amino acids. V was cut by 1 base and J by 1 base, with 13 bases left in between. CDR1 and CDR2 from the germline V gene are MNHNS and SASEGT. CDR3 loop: CASSEGLGVRNTEAFF. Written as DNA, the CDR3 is TGTGCCAGCAGTGAAGGCCTCGGTGTACGGAACACTGAAGCTTTCTTT.

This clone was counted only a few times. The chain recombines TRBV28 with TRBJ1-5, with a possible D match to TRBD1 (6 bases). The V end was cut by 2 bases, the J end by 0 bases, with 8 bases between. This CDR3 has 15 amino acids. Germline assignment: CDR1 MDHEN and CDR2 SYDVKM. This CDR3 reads CASSLGQPSNQPQHF. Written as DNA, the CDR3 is TGTGCCAGCAGTTTAGGACAGCCTAGCAATCAGCCCCAGCATTTT.

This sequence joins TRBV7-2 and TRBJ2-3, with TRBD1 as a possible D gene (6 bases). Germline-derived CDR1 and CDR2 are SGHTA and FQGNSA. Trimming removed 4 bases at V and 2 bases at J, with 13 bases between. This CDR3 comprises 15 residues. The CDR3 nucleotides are TGTGCCAGCAGCTCCCGAGGGGGATTCACAGATACGCAGTATTTT. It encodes CASSSRGGFTDTQYF.

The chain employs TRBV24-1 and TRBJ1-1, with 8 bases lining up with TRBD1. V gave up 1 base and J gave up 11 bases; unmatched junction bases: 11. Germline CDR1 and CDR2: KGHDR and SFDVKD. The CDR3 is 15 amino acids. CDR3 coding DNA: TGTGCCACCAGTGATTTACAGGACAGGGTAATTTTGGCTTTCTTT. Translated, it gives CATSDLQDRVILAFF.

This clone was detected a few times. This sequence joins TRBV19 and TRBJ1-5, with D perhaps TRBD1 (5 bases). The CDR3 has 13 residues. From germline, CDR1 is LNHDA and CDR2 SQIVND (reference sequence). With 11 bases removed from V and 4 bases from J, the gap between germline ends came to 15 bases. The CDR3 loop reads CASKQGRNQPQHF. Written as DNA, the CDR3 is TGTGCCTCAAAGCAGGGTCGAAATCAGCCCCAGCATTTT.

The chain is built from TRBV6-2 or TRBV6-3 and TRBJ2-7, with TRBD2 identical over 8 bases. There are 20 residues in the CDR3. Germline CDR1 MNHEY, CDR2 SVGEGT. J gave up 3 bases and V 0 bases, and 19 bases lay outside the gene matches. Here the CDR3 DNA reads TGTGCCAGCAGTTACTCGAGGGCCCCGAGGTCGGAGCGGGGGCTCTACGAGCAGTACTTC. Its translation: CASSYSRAPRSERGLYEQYF.

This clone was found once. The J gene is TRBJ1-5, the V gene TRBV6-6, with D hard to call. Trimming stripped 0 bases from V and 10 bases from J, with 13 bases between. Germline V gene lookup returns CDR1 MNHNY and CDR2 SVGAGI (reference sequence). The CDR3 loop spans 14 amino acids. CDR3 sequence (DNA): TGTGCCAGCAGTTACTCGGCAGGCCCCAGTCCCCAGCATTTT. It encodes CASSYSAGPSPQHF.

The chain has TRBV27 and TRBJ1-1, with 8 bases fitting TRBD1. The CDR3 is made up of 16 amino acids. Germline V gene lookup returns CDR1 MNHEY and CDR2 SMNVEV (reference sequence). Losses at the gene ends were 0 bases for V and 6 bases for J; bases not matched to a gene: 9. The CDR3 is CASSLSPNPGQAEAFF. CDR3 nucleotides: TGTGCCAGCAGTTTATCGCCGAATCCGGGACAGGCTGAAGCTTTCTTT.

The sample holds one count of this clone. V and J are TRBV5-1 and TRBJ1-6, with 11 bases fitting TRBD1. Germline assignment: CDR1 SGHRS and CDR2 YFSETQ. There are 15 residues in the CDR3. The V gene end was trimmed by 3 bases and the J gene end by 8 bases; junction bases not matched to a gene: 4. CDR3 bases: TGCGCCAGCAGCTACCGGGACAGGGGGGATTCACCCCTCCACTTT. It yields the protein CASSYRDRGDSPLHF.

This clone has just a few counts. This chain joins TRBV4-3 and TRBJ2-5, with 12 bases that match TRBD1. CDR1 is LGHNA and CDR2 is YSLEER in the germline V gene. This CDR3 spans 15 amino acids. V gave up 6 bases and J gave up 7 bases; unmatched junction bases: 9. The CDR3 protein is CASSNAGTGGRTQYF. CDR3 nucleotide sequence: TGCGCCAGCAGTAATGCCGGGACAGGGGGCAGGACCCAGTACTTC.

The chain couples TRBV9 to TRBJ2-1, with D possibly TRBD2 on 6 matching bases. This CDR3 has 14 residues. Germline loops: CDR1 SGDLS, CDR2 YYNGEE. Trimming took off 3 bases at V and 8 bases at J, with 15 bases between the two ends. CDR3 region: CASSAGLGPDEQFF. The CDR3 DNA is TGTGCCAGCAGCGCGGGACTGGGCCCCGATGAGCAGTTCTTC.

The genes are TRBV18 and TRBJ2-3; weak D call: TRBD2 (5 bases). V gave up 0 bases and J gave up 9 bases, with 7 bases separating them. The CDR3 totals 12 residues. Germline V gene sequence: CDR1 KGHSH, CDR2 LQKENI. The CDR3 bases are TGTGCCAGCTCACCACCGGCGGGCACGCAGTATTTT. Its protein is CASSPPAGTQYF. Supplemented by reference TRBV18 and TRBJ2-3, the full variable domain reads NAGVMQNPRHLVRRRGQEARLRCSPMKGHSHVYWYRQLPEEGLKFMVYLQKENIIDESGMPKERFSAEFPKEGPSILRIQQVVRGDSAAYFCASSPPAGTQYFGPGTRLTVL.

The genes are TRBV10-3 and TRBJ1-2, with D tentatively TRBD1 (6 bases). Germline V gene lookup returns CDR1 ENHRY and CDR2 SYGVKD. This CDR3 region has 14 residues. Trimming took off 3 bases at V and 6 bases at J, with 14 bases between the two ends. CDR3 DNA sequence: TGTGCCATCAGTGAAGGGGGATTGGAGGATGGCTACACCTTC. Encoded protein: CAISEGGLEDGYTF.

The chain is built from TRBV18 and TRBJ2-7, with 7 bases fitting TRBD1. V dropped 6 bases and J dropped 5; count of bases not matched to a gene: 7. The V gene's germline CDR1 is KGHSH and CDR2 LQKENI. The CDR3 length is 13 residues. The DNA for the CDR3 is TGTGCCAGCTCTCAACCCCAGGGGGACGAGCAGTACTTC. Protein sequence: CASSQPQGDEQYF.

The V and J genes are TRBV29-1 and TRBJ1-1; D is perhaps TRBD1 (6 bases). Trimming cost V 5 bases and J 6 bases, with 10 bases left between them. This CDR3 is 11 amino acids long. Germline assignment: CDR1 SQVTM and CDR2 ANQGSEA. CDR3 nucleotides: TGCAGCGTTTCACAGGGATCTGAAGCTTTCTTT. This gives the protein CSVSQGSEAFF.

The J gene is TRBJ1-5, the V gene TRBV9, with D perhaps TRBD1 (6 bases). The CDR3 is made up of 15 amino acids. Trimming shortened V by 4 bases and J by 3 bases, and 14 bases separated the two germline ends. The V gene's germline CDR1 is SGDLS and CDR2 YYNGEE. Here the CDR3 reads CASSPHGQFNQPQHF. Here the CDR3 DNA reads TGTGCCAGCAGCCCCCATGGACAGTTCAATCAGCCCCAGCATTTT.

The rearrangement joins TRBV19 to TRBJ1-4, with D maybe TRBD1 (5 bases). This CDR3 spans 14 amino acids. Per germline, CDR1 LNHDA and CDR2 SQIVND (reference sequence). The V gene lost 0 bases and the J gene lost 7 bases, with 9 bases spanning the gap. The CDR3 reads CASSIDRASEKLFF. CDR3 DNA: TGTGCCAGTAGTATAGACAGGGCGAGTGAAAAACTGTTTTTT.

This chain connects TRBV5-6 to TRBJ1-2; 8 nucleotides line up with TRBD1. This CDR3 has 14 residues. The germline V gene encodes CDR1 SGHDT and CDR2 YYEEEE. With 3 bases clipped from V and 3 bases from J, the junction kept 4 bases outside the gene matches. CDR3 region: CASSYKGQDYGYTF. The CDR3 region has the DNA TGTGCCAGCAGCTATAAGGGACAGGACTATGGCTACACCTTC.

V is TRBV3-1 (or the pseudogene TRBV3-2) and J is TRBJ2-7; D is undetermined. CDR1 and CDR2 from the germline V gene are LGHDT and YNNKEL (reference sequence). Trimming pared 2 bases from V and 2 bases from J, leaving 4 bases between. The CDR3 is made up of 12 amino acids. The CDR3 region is CASSQSAYEQYF. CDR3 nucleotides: TGTGCCAGCAGCCAAAGCGCCTACGAGCAGTACTTC.

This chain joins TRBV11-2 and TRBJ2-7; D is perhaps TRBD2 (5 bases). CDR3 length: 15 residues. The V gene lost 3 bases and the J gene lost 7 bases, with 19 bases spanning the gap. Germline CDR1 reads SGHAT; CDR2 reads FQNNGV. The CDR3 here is CASSLVRGTVGEQYF. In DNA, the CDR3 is TGTGCCAGCAGCTTGGTTCGGGGTACGGTTGGGGAGCAGTACTTC.

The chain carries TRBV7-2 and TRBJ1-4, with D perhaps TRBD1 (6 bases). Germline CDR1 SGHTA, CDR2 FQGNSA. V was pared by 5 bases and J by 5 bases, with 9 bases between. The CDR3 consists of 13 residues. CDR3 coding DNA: TGTGCCAGCAGCCGGGACACCAATGAAAAACTGTTTTTT. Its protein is CASSRDTNEKLFF.

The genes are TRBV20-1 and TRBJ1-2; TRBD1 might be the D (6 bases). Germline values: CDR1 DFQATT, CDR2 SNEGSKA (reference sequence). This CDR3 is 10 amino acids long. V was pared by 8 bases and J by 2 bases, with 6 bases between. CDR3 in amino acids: CSTGNYGYTF. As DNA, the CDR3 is TGCAGTACAGGGAACTATGGCTACACCTTC.